This is a list of T cell receptor beta chains from one sample in a study of read filtering for tumor transcriptome and immune sequencing. Each CDR3 protein is one row after TCRdb ran MiXCR on the reads. The sample lists about 62,000 distinct CDR3 sequences, roughly 19% occurring once. Material: a population of CD138-negative cells sorted from bone marrow. The origin of the receptors is a donor aged 40 or over with multiple myeloma. Each CDR3 is given with its conserved first and last residue. D genes are given only for firm matches. Rows give clone size only sometimes, using once, few, many, or a class for an expanded clone.

cdr3_nt: TGCAGTGCTAGAGATCCGAGGGGGGCGAACACTGAAGCTTTCTTT
cdr3_aa: CSARDPRGANTEAFF
d_call: -
v_call: TRBV20-1
clone_size: many
j_call: TRBJ1-1

cdr3_nt: TGCAGTGCTATCCCGGGACTAGCGGGAGGGACAGATACGCAGTATTTT
cdr3_aa: CSAIPGLAGGTDTQYF
d_call: TRBD2
v_call: TRBV20-1
clone_size: many
j_call: TRBJ2-3

cdr3_nt: TGTGCCAGCAGCAAAGCGTATGACCGACACAATGAGCAGTTCTTC
cdr3_aa: CASSKAYDRHNEQFF
d_call: -
v_call: TRBV21-1
clone_size: many
j_call: TRBJ2-1

cdr3_nt: TGTGCCAGCACAAACAGCTTCAACACAGATACGCAGTATTTT
cdr3_aa: CASTNSFNTDTQYF
d_call: -
v_call: TRBV2
clone_size: many
j_call: TRBJ2-3

cdr3_nt: TGCGCCAGCAGTCCAGGGGGGACAGCGAACACTGAAGCTTTCTTT
cdr3_aa: CASSPGGTANTEAFF
d_call: TRBD1
v_call: TRBV5-1
clone_size: many
j_call: TRBJ1-1

cdr3_nt: TGTGCCAGCAGTGTTGGGCGCCAAGAGACCCAGTACTTC
cdr3_aa: CASSVGRQETQYF
d_call: -
v_call: TRBV2
clone_size: many
j_call: TRBJ2-5

cdr3_nt: TGCAGTGCTTGTCCCGGGGGCGCGGATACGCAGTATTTT
cdr3_aa: CSACPGGADTQYF
d_call: -
v_call: TRBV20-1
clone_size: many
j_call: TRBJ2-3

cdr3_nt: TGTGCCAGCAGTTACGGACTAGCGGGAACCGGGGAGCTGTTTTTT
cdr3_aa: CASSYGLAGTGELFF
d_call: TRBD2
v_call: TRBV6-2/TRBV6-3
clone_size: many
j_call: TRBJ2-2

cdr3_nt: TGCGCCAGCAGCTTGCCTTCGACAGGGTACGATGGCTACACCTTC
cdr3_aa: CASSLPSTGYDGYTF
d_call: TRBD1
v_call: TRBV5-1
clone_size: many
j_call: TRBJ1-2

cdr3_nt: TGCAGTGCACACCCGCCCCCCCCTACTAGCGGAACCTTTAATGAGCAGTTCTTC
cdr3_aa: CSAHPPPPTSGTFNEQFF
d_call: TRBD2
v_call: TRBV20-1
clone_size: -
j_call: TRBJ2-1

cdr3_nt: TGCAGCGTTGAAGGCCTCAACATGAAGACTGAAGCTTTCTTT
cdr3_aa: CSVEGLNMKTEAFF
d_call: -
v_call: TRBV29-1
clone_size: -
j_call: TRBJ1-1

cdr3_nt: TGTGCCAGCAGGGTGGGACCCCCTCAGCCCCAGCATTTT
cdr3_aa: CASRVGPPQPQHF
d_call: -
v_call: TRBV2
clone_size: -
j_call: TRBJ1-5

cdr3_nt: TGCGCCAGCAGCTTGAACCAGGGGATAGATACGCAGTATTTT
cdr3_aa: CASSLNQGIDTQYF
d_call: -
v_call: TRBV5-1
clone_size: many
j_call: TRBJ2-3

cdr3_nt: TGCAGTGCTGTGGGTTGGACAGGGACGGTGAATGAGCAGTTCTTC
cdr3_aa: CSAVGWTGTVNEQFF
d_call: TRBD1
v_call: TRBV20-1
clone_size: many
j_call: TRBJ2-1

cdr3_nt: TGCAGTGCTAGAGCTGGGGCAAGGAACACTAAAGCTTTCTTT
cdr3_aa: CSARAGARNTKAFF
d_call: -
v_call: TRBV20-1
clone_size: -
j_call: TRBJ1-1

cdr3_nt: TGCAGTGCTAGCTGGGGACAGCACTACGAGCAGTACTTC
cdr3_aa: CSASWGQHYEQYF
d_call: TRBD1
v_call: TRBV20-1
clone_size: few
j_call: TRBJ2-7

cdr3_nt: TGTGCCAGCAGCTTAGATAGCGGGGGCTACAATGAGCAGTTCTTC
cdr3_aa: CASSLDSGGYNEQFF
d_call: TRBD2
v_call: TRBV11-2
clone_size: -
j_call: TRBJ2-1

cdr3_nt: TGTGCCAGCAGCTTGACTAGCGGGAGTGACTCAGATACGCAGTATTTT
cdr3_aa: CASSLTSGSDSDTQYF
d_call: TRBD2
v_call: TRBV7-8
clone_size: many
j_call: TRBJ2-3

cdr3_nt: TGTGCCAGCAGTTTAGTTTCAGGAGGAGTGGGGGCGAAGCAGCCCCAGCATTTT
cdr3_aa: CASSLVSGGVGAKQPQHF
d_call: -
v_call: TRBV12-3/TRBV12-4
clone_size: -
j_call: TRBJ1-5

cdr3_nt: TGCGCCAGCAGCTTGGGCCCTAGCGGGAGTAACATTCAGTACTTC
cdr3_aa: CASSLGPSGSNIQYF
d_call: TRBD2
v_call: TRBV5-1
clone_size: many
j_call: TRBJ2-4

cdr3_nt: TGCAGCGTTGCATCCGGGGCCTCTAGCACAGATACGCAGTATTTT
cdr3_aa: CSVASGASSTDTQYF
d_call: -
v_call: TRBV29-1
clone_size: many
j_call: TRBJ2-3

cdr3_nt: TGTGCCAGCAGTCCCATGGGACCCACTGAAGCTTTCTTT
cdr3_aa: CASSPMGPTEAFF
d_call: -
v_call: TRBV12-3/TRBV12-4
clone_size: many
j_call: TRBJ1-1